This T cell receptor beta chain was sequenced in a study of blood T cell repertoires in COVID-19. Whole-study context: The United States, Italy and Spain were the sources of the acute and convalescent COVID-19 samples.

Study members were between about 18 and 95 years old and lived in approximately 25 US regions. The study assigned cohorts using participant-reported clinical history. In the original workflow: For nucleated cells, counts were estimated from reference gene primer amplification. Sequencing used immunoSEQ multiplex PCR; TCRdb keeps in-frame clones, though not all of them. V, J and clone size are taken as reported in that table, and D and trimming were inferred from the DNA itself. The sample yields about 140,000 clones, about nine tenths seen once. This CDR3 is 13 amino acids long. Germline V gene lookup returns CDR1 LGHNA and CDR2 YNFKEQ. V gave up 4 bases and J gave up 5 bases; unmatched junction bases: 0.

This chain links TRBV4-2 with TRBJ1-5; the match to TRBD1 covers 9 bases. The sequencing sample was made of PBMCs or T cells enriched from blood (not recorded which). The TCR originated in a man over 45 who had recovered from COVID-19. In nucleotides, the CDR3 is TGTGCCAGCAGCCGGGACAGGGATCAGCCCCAGCATTTT. It specifies CASSRDRDQPQHF.